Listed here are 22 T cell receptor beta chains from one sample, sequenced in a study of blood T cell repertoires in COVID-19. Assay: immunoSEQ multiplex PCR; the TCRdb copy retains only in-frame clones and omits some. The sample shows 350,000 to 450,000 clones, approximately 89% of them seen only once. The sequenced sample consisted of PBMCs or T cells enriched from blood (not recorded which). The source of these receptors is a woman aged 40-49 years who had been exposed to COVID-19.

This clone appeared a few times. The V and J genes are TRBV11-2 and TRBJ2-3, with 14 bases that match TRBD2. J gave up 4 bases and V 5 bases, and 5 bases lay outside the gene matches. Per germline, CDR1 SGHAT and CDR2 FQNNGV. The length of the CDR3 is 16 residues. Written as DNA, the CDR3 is TGTGCCAGCAGCCCAGGGACTAGCGGGGGTGCAGATACGCAGTATTTT. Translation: CASSPGTSGGADTQYF.

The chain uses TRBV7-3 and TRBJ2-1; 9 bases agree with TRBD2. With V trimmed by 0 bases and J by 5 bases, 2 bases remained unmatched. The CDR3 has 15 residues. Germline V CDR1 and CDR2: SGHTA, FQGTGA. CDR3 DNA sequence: TGTGCCAGCAGCTTAACGCGGGGGGGCCACAATGAGCAGTTCTTC. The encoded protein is CASSLTRGGHNEQFF.

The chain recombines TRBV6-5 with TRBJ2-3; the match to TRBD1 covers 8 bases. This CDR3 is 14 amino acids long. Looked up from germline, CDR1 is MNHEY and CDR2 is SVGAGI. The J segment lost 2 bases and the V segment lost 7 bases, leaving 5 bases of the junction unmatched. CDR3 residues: CASKLTGATDTQYF. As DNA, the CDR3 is TGTGCCAGCAAACTGACAGGGGCCACAGATACGCAGTATTTT.

CDR3 loop: CASSQGLTNEQYF. CDR3 coding DNA: TGTGCCAGCAGTCAGGGGTTAACCAACGAGCAGTACTTC. This chain uses TRBV6-1 with TRBJ2-7; D perhaps matches TRBD1 (6 bases). With 5 bases removed from V and 5 bases from J, the gap between germline ends came to 13 bases. This CDR3 is built from 13 residues. Germline-derived CDR1 and CDR2 are MNHNS and SASEGT.

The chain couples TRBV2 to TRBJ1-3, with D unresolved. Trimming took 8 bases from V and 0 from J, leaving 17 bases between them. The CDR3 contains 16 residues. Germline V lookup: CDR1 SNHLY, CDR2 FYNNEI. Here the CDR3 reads CASGSEGRISGNTIYF. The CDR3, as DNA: TGTGCCAGCGGCTCCGAGGGCAGGATCTCTGGAAACACCATATATTTT.

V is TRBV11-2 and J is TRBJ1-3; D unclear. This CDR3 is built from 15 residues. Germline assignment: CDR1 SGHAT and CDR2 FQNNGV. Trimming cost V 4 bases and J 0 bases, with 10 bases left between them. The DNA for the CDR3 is TGTGCCAGCAGCTCGGACTTTTTCTCTGGAAACACCATATATTTT. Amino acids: CASSSDFFSGNTIYF.

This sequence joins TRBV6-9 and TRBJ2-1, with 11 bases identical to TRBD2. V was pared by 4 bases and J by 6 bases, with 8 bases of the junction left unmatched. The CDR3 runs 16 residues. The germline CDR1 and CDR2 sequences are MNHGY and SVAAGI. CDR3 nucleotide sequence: TGTGCCAGCAGTTGGGCGACTAGCGGGATCCGCAATGAGCAGTTCTTC. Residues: CASSWATSGIRNEQFF.

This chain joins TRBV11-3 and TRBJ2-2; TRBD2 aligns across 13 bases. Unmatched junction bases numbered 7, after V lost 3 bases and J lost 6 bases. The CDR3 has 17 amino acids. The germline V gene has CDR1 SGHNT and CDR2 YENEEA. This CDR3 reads CASSFRTSGRLAGELFF. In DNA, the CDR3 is TGTGCCAGCAGCTTCAGGACTAGCGGGAGATTAGCCGGGGAGCTGTTTTTT.

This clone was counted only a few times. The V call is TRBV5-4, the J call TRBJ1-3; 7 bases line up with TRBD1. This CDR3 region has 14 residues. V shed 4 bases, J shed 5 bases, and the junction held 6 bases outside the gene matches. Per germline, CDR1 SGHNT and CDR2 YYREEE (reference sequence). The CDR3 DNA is TGTGCCAGCAGCCGACAGGGCATACGAAACACCATATATTTT. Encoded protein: CASSRQGIRNTIYF.

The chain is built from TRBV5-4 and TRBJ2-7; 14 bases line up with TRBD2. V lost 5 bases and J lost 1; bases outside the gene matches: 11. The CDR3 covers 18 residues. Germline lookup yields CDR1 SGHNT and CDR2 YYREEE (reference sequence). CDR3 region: CASSKGLAGGHVSYEQYF. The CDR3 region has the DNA TGTGCCAGCAGTAAAGGACTAGCGGGGGGCCACGTATCCTACGAGCAGTACTTC.

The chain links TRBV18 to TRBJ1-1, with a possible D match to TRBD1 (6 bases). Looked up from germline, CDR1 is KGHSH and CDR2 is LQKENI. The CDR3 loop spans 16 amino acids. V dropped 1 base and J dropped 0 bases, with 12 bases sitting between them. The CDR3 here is CASSPRGHLMNTEAFF. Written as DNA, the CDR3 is TGTGCCAGCTCACCACGGGGACACTTGATGAACACTGAAGCTTTCTTT.

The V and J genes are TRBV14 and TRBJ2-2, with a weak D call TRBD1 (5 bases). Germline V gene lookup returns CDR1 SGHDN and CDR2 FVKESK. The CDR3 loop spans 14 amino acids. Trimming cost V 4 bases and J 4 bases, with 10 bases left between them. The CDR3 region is CASSPVQGTGELFF. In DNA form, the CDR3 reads TGTGCCAGCAGCCCGGTCCAGGGCACCGGGGAGCTGTTTTTT.

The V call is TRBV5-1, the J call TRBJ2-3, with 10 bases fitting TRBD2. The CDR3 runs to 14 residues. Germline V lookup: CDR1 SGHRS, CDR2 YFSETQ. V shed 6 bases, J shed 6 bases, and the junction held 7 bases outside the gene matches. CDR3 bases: TGCGCCAGCACCATAGCGGGGGGCAGGGATACGCAGTATTTT. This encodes CASTIAGGRDTQYF. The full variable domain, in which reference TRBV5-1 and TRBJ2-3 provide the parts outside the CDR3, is KAGVTQTPRYLIKTRGQQVTLSCSPISGHRSVSWYQQTPGQGLQFLFEYFSETQRNKGNFPGRFSGRQFSNSRSEMNVSTLELGDSALYLCASTIAGGRDTQYFGPGTRLTVL.

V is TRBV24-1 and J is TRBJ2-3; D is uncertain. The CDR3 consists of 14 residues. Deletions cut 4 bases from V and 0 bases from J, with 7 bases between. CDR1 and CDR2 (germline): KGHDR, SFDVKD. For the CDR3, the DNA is TGTGCCACCAGTGACCGTACTAGCACAGATACGCAGTATTTT. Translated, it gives CATSDRTSTDTQYF.

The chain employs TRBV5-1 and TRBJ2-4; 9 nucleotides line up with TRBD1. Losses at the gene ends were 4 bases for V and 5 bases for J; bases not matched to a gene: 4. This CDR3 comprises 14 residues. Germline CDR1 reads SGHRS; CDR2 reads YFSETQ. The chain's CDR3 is CASSPGTGQNIQYF. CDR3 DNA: TGCGCCAGCAGCCCTGGGACAGGGCAAAACATTCAGTACTTC.

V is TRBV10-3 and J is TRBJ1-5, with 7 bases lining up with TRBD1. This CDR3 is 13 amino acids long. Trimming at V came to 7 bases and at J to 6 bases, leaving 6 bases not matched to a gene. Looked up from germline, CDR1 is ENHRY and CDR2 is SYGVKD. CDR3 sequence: CAIMGQTGQPQHF. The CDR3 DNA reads TGTGCCATCATGGGACAGACAGGTCAGCCCCAGCATTTT.

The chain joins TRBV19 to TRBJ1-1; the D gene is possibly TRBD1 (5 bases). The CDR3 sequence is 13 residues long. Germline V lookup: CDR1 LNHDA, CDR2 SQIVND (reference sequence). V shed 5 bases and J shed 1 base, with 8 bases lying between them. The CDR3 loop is CASSRQSNTEAFF. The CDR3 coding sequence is TGTGCCAGTAGTCGACAGTCGAACACTGAAGCTTTCTTT.

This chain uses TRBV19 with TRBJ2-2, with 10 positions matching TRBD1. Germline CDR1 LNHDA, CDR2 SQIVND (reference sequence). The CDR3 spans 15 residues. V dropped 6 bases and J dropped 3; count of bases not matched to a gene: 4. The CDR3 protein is CASRRQGADTGELFF. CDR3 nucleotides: TGTGCCAGTAGAAGACAGGGGGCGGACACCGGGGAGCTGTTTTTT.

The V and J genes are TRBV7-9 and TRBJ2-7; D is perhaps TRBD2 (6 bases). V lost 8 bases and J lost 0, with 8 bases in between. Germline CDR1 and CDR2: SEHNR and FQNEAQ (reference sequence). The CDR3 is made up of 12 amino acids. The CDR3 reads CASAGTSYEQYF. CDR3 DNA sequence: TGTGCCAGCGCGGGAACCTCCTACGAGCAGTACTTC.

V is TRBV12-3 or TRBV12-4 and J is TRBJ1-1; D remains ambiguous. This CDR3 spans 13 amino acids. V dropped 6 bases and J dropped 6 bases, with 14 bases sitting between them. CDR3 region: CASSSEGVSEAFF. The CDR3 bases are TGTGCCAGCAGCAGCGAGGGTGTTTCTGAAGCTTTCTTT.

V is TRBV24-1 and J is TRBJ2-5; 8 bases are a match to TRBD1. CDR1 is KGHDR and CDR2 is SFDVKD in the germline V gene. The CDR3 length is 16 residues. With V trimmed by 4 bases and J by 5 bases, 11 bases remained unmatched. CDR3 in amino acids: CATSEKGTGHSETQYF. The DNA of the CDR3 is TGTGCCACCAGTGAGAAAGGGACAGGCCATAGTGAGACCCAGTACTTC.

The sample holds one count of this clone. DNA of the CDR3: TGTGCCAGCAGCGGGGGGGTGGTTGGAGGAAACACCATATATTTT. Translated, it gives CASSGGVVGGNTIYF. V is TRBV6-5 and J is TRBJ1-3; perhaps TRBD1 as D (5 bases). The V end lost 6 bases, the J end lost 4 bases, and 16 bases lay between the germline ends. This CDR3 region has 15 residues. Germline CDR1 and CDR2: MNHEY and SVGAGI.